The 28 T cell receptor beta chains given below trace back to one sample, sequenced in a study of blood T cell repertoires in COVID-19. Profiling relied on immunoSEQ multiplex PCR, and the TCRdb table lists in-frame clones only, not all of them. The sample has about 180,000 clones, more than 70% seen once; the top ten hold more than 3.5%. The sample taken for sequencing was peripheral blood. Every receptor here comes from a woman in her 30s with acute or convalescent COVID-19.

This chain uses TRBV18 with TRBJ2-2; D call uncertain. The CDR3 consists of 13 residues. Trimming pared 6 bases from V and 7 bases from J, leaving 12 bases between. Germline V gene sequence: CDR1 KGHSH, CDR2 LQKENI. CDR3 loop: CASSLRTVGELFF. DNA of the CDR3: TGTGCCAGCTCCCTTCGTACGGTCGGGGAGCTGTTTTTT. Drawing the rest from reference TRBV18 and TRBJ2-2, the complete variable domain is NAGVMQNPRHLVRRRGQEARLRCSPMKGHSHVYWYRQLPEEGLKFMVYLQKENIIDESGMPKERFSAEFPKEGPSILRIQQVVRGDSAAYFCASSLRTVGELFFGEGSRLTVL.

The chain carries TRBV25-1 and TRBJ2-5, with 10 bases that match TRBD1. Germline V lookup: CDR1 MGHDK, CDR2 SYGVNS. The CDR3 spans 15 residues. V lost 3 bases and J lost 2; bases outside the gene matches: 3. CDR3 coding DNA: TGTGCCAGCAGTGACCCGGGACAGGGGCAAGAGACCCAGTACTTC. Its protein product is CASSDPGQGQETQYF. Supplemented by reference TRBV25-1 and TRBJ2-5, the full variable domain reads EADIYQTPRYLVIGTGKKITLECSQTMGHDKMYWYQQDPGMELHLIHYSYGVNSTEKGDLSSESTVSRIRTEHFPLTLESARPSHTSQYLCASSDPGQGQETQYFGPGTRLLVL.

As for this clone: Germline and junction disagree at one end, which may indicate a read error. The J gene is TRBJ2-1, the V gene TRBV7-7, with D maybe TRBD1 (5 bases). The germline V gene has CDR1 SSHAT and CDR2 FNYEAQ (reference sequence). CDR3 length: 13 residues. CDR3 DNA sequence: TGTGCTAGCAGTGTGGGGCCATTCAATGAGCAGTTCTTC. Translation gives CASSVGPFNEQFF.

The chain carries TRBV5-6 and TRBJ2-7; tentative D call: TRBD1 (5 bases). The ends were cut back, 2 bases at V and 3 bases at J, with 12 bases in the middle. The CDR3 covers 14 residues. Germline V lookup: CDR1 SGHDT, CDR2 YYEEEE. The CDR3 DNA is TGTGCCAGCAGCTTCCGACGTAGGGGCTACGAGCAGTACTTC. This gives the protein CASSFRRRGYEQYF.

The V call is TRBV21-1, the J call TRBJ1-5; the table assigns TRBD1, which was not confirmed against the DNA. TRBV21-1 is a documented pseudogene. The CDR3 contains 15 residues. The chain's CDR3 is CASSNRDRVIQPQHF. For the CDR3, the DNA is TGTGCCAGCAGCAATCGAGACAGGGTAATCCAGCCCCAGCATTTT.

CDR3 residues: CASSLGGEAFF. The DNA for the CDR3 is TGCGCCAGCAGCCTAGGAGGTGAAGCTTTCTTT. The chain joins TRBV4-1 to TRBJ1-1; D gene uncertain. Between the trimmed V and J ends, which lost 4 bases and 7 bases, there was a span of 7 bases. This CDR3 region has 11 residues. Germline V gene sequence: CDR1 MGHRA, CDR2 YSYEKL.

This clone was detected once. The chain is built from TRBV4-2 and TRBJ2-6, with D maybe TRBD2 (6 bases). The CDR3 is 15 residues long. CDR1 LGHNA and CDR2 YNFKEQ come from the germline V gene. V was shortened by 1 base and J by 2 bases, with 6 bases between the two germline ends. CDR3 nucleotides: TGTGCCAGCAGCCAAGGCGGGGCTGGGGCCAACGTCCTGACTTTC. This gives the protein CASSQGGAGANVLTF.

The chain uses TRBV6-5 and TRBJ1-1; D uncertain. The V end lost 9 bases, the J end lost 0 bases, and 11 bases lay between the germline ends. This CDR3 contains 13 residues. CDR1 is MNHEY, CDR2 SVGAGI, per germline. CDR3 loop: CASRREMNTEAFF. As DNA, the CDR3 is TGTGCCAGTCGACGGGAAATGAACACTGAAGCTTTCTTT.

CDR3 in DNA: TGTGCCAGCAGTTCCGACAGGGAAGAAGCTTTCTTT. It yields the protein CASSSDREEAFF. The rearrangement links TRBV12-3 or TRBV12-4 to TRBJ1-1; TRBD1 aligns across 7 bases. There are 12 residues in the CDR3. V trimming: 4 bases; J trimming: 8 bases; junction bases outside the gene matches: 4.

The chain combines TRBV5-1 with TRBJ2-5; 7 bases are a match to TRBD2. The CDR3 sequence is 15 residues long. V lost 0 bases to trimming and J lost 1 base; unmatched junction nucleotides: 3. Per the germline V gene, CDR1 is SGHRS and CDR2 is YFSETQ. DNA for the CDR3: TGCGCCAGCAGCTTGGCCCCTAGCGGCCAAGAGACCCAGTACTTC. Protein product: CASSLAPSGQETQYF. The full variable domain, with the rest looked up from reference TRBV5-1 and TRBJ2-5, is KAGVTQTPRYLIKTRGQQVTLSCSPISGHRSVSWYQQTPGQGLQFLFEYFSETQRNKGNFPGRFSGRQFSNSRSEMNVSTLELGDSALYLCASSLAPSGQETQYFGPGTRLLVL.

The chain links TRBV5-4 to TRBJ2-3; no definite D call. The CDR3 covers 13 residues. V dropped 5 bases and J dropped 2 bases, with 9 bases sitting between them. Germline-derived CDR1 and CDR2 are SGHNT and YYREEE (reference sequence). The CDR3 here is CASRSFYTDTQYF. For the CDR3, the DNA is TGTGCCAGCAGGAGCTTTTACACAGATACGCAGTATTTT.

The J gene is TRBJ2-3, the V gene TRBV7-8, with D unclear. CDR1 and CDR2 (germline): SGHVS, FQNEAQ. The CDR3 has 14 amino acids. Trimming stripped 0 bases from V and 6 bases from J, with 10 bases between. Written as DNA, the CDR3 is TGTGCCAGCAGCTTAGCGTTACGGGTGGATACGCAGTATTTT. Amino acids: CASSLALRVDTQYF.

CDR3 amino acids: CASSFGQSRAFF. In DNA, the CDR3 is TGTGCCAGCAGCTTCGGACAGTCGAGGGCTTTCTTT. The rearrangement uses TRBV7-9 and TRBJ1-1, with D possibly TRBD1 on 6 matching bases. Trimming shortened V by 3 bases and J by 11 bases, and 13 bases separated the two germline ends. There are 12 residues in the CDR3. In germline, CDR1 is SEHNR, CDR2 FQNEAQ (reference sequence).

This chain joins TRBV28 and TRBJ2-5, with TRBD1 matching 8 bases. Trimming took 5 bases from V and 1 from J; bases not matched to a gene: 6. This CDR3 spans 15 amino acids. CDR1 MDHEN and CDR2 SYDVKM come from the germline V gene. The CDR3: CASSPRTGSQETQYF. Here the CDR3 DNA reads TGTGCCAGCAGTCCCCGGACAGGGTCCCAAGAGACCCAGTACTTC.

The rearrangement uses TRBV4-1 and TRBJ2-3, with 13 bases matching TRBD2. The V and J ends lost 3 bases and 5 bases, in that order; junction bases with no gene match: 2. Germline-derived CDR1 and CDR2 are MGHRA and YSYEKL. The CDR3 consists of 15 residues. The CDR3 DNA sequence: TGCGCCAGCAGCCAGCGACTAGCGGGAGGAGATACGCAGTATTTT. Translating gives CASSQRLAGGDTQYF.

For the CDR3, the DNA is TGTGCCAGCAGTTTCGAGGCCGGGGAGCTGTTTTTT. It translates to CASSFEAGELFF. The V call is TRBV12-3 or TRBV12-4, the J call TRBJ2-2; D not certain. The V end lost 3 bases, the J end lost 6 bases, and 5 bases lay between the germline ends. The CDR3 contains 12 residues.

The J gene is TRBJ2-1, the V gene TRBV11-3; maybe TRBD2 (6 bases). The germline V and J ends were trimmed by 0 bases and 2 bases, with 8 bases remaining between them. CDR1 SGHNT and CDR2 YENEEA come from the germline V gene. The CDR3 is 15 amino acids. CDR3 DNA: TGTGCCAGCAGCTTAGATGGGGAGGCCTACAATGAGCAGTTCTTC. Protein sequence: CASSLDGEAYNEQFF.

This rearrangement joins TRBV5-5 to TRBJ2-5; D uncertain. V shed 0 bases and J shed 2 bases, with 8 bases lying between them. There are 14 residues in the CDR3. Germline loops: CDR1 SGHKS, CDR2 YYEKEE (reference sequence). This CDR3 is CASSLGLIQETQYF. CDR3 nucleotide sequence: TGTGCCAGCAGCTTGGGGCTGATACAAGAGACCCAGTACTTC.

This chain connects TRBV7-2 to TRBJ1-5; 9 nucleotides match TRBD1. The CDR3 spans 15 residues. CDR1 is SGHTA and CDR2 is FQGNSA in the germline V gene. The ends lost 4 bases at V and 7 bases at J; junction bases unmatched: 8. CDR3 sequence: CASSSGQGWKQPQHF. In DNA form, the CDR3 reads TGTGCCAGCAGCTCCGGACAGGGGTGGAAGCAGCCCCAGCATTTT.

This chain connects TRBV7-8 to TRBJ1-5; possible D gene TRBD1, 6 bases. The CDR3 runs 16 residues. CDR1 is SGHVS, CDR2 FQNEAQ, per germline. V lost 2 bases and J 8 bases, leaving 19 bases between the germline ends. CDR3 region: CASSLTEQGYLKPQHF. CDR3 coding DNA: TGTGCCAGCAGCTTAACCGAACAGGGATATTTAAAGCCCCAGCATTTT.

As concerns this clone: Other DNA sequences in the same sample also yield this CDR3. The chain joins TRBV11-3 to TRBJ2-7; 7 nucleotides match TRBD1. Looked up from germline, CDR1 is SGHNT and CDR2 is YENEEA. With 1 base clipped from V and 4 bases from J, the junction kept 1 base outside the gene matches. The CDR3 has 13 amino acids. CDR3 protein: CASSLGTGYEQYF. CDR3 sequence (DNA): TGTGCCAGCAGCTTAGGGACAGGTTACGAGCAGTACTTC. Filled out from reference TRBV11-3 and TRBJ2-7, the complete variable domain reads EAGVVQSPRYKIIEKKQPVAFWCNPISGHNTLYWYLQNLGQGPELLIRYENEEAVDDSQLPKDRFSAERLKGVDSTLKIQPAELGDSAVYLCASSLGTGYEQYFGPGTRLTVT.

The rearrangement links TRBV2 to TRBJ1-1, with unresolved D. This CDR3 is built from 13 residues. Trimming removed 4 bases from V and 1 base from J, with 7 bases in between. In germline, CDR1 is SNHLY, CDR2 FYNNEI. This CDR3 is CASSVQENTEAFF. DNA of the CDR3: TGTGCCAGCAGTGTTCAGGAGAACACTGAAGCTTTCTTT.

About this clone itself: The junction differs from germline at one of its ends, possibly a read error. This rearrangement joins TRBV6-5 to TRBJ1-6, with 9 bases identical to TRBD1. The CDR3 consists of 14 residues. Germline V lookup: CDR1 MNHEY, CDR2 SVGAGI. CDR3 DNA sequence: TGCGGCAGCGGGACAGGGCTAACAAGTTCACCCCTCCACTTT. Residues: CGSGTGLTSSPLHF.

This sequence joins TRBV11-3 and TRBJ1-1; tentative D call: TRBD1 (5 bases). The CDR3 extends over 13 amino acids. Looked up from germline, CDR1 is SGHNT and CDR2 is YENEEA. The ends were cut back, 7 bases at V and 11 bases at J, with 20 bases in the middle. This CDR3 is CASTLAGVGWAFF. DNA of the CDR3: TGTGCCAGCACCCTTGCGGGGGTTGGGTGGGCTTTCTTT.

This chain connects TRBV14 to TRBJ1-5; tentative D call: TRBD1 (5 bases). The CDR3 consists of 14 residues. CDR1 and CDR2 from the germline V gene are SGHDN and FVKESK. The V end was cut by 4 bases, the J end by 5 bases, with 12 bases between. CDR3 amino acids: CASSPTATDQPQHF. CDR3 DNA: TGTGCCAGCAGCCCGACAGCGACGGATCAGCCCCAGCATTTT.

The chain uses TRBV11-2 and TRBJ2-7; 7 bases line up with TRBD2. The CDR3 runs to 13 residues. Trimming removed 3 bases from V and 5 bases from J; junction bases left unmatched: 4. Germline CDR1 reads SGHAT; CDR2 reads FQNNGV. For the CDR3, the DNA is TGTGCCAGCAGCTTGGGACTATTCGACGAGCAGTACTTC. It encodes CASSLGLFDEQYF.

The chain combines TRBV6-6 with TRBJ2-1, with 13 bases aligning to TRBD2. After removal of 10 bases from V and 7 bases from J, the junction contained 13 bases not matched to a gene. Per the germline V gene, CDR1 is MNHNY and CDR2 is SVGAGI (reference sequence). CDR3 size: 16 residues. Here the CDR3 reads CAIRGPATSGRNEQFF. The CDR3 DNA follows: TGTGCCATTAGAGGACCCGCGACTAGCGGGAGGAATGAGCAGTTCTTC.

As regards this clone: The germline gene is not matched at one end of the junction; a read error may be the cause. The chain carries TRBV11-2 and TRBJ1-6; a weak D match, TRBD1 (5 bases). In germline, CDR1 is SGHAT, CDR2 FQNNGV. The CDR3 has 17 residues. CDR3 region: CASSLGAPSSYNSPLHF. The DNA of the CDR3 is TGTGCCAGCAGTTTAGGGGCACCGAGCTCCTATAATTCACCCCTCCACTTT.